This section outlines one T cell receptor (beta chain) sequence together with its context. Germline lookup yields CDR1 MNHEY and CDR2 SMNVEV (reference sequence). CDR3 length: 14 residues. V gave up 5 bases and J gave up 1 base, with 10 bases separating them. The sample comes from a study of T cell changes during pregnancy in multiple sclerosis. Sequenced by immunoSEQ multiplex PCR; TCRdb stores in-frame clones only, minus some. Of tens of thousands of clones listed, around 90% are singletons. The chain combines TRBV27 with TRBJ2-3; D perhaps matches TRBD1 (5 bases). The clonotype was recovered from a female donor in good health, serving as a control in a pregnancy study. Some clones in this sample may be carry-over from other donors' samples. The sample here was PBMCs, taken in the first trimester of pregnancy. CDR3 in DNA: TGTGCCAGCAGTCTTCAGACAGGCACAGATACGCAGTATTTT. This translates into CASSLQTGTDTQYF.